The subject of this entry is one TCR beta chain. V was trimmed by 2 bases and J by 2 bases, leaving 10 bases between them. Germline V lookup: CDR1 DFQATT, CDR2 SNEGSKA (reference sequence). The CDR3 has 13 amino acids. TCRdb itself ran the 5' RACE reads through MiXCR, one entry per CDR3 protein. The sample has more than 300,000 distinct CDR3 sequences; around 13% are singletons. This entry comes from a study of T-cell memory formation after mild COVID-19. This sequence originates from a man aged 18 to 35 who had mild COVID-19 (a few samples of this study predate the infection). Cell type and time point are not known. The V call is TRBV20-1, the J call TRBJ2-7; the D is unclear. The sample comprised PBMCs or a T cell subset sorted from them (not recorded which). As DNA, the CDR3 is TGCAGTGCTAGAAAACTTAGGACCTACGAGCAGTACTTC. Protein product: CSARKLRTYEQYF.